One and the same sample provided the 25 T cell receptor beta chains below, sequenced in a study of blood T cell repertoires in COVID-19. TCRdb keeps only in-frame clones here, not all; method: immunoSEQ multiplex PCR. Among roughly 200,000 clones, roughly 89% were seen once, and the ten largest hold over 2%. The sample was PBMCs or T cells enriched from blood (not recorded which). The source is a woman in her 40s with acute COVID-19.

The chain links TRBV7-3 to TRBJ2-7; D not certain. The CDR3 has 13 amino acids. Looked up from germline, CDR1 is SGHTA and CDR2 is FQGTGA. Trimming took 2 bases from V and 5 from J, leaving 10 bases between them. This CDR3 is CASSLEAGHEQYF. The CDR3 DNA sequence: TGTGCCAGCAGCTTAGAGGCTGGCCACGAGCAGTACTTC.

The rearrangement links TRBV19 to TRBJ1-4, with 7 bases aligning to TRBD1. Germline V gene sequence: CDR1 LNHDA, CDR2 SQIVND (reference sequence). The CDR3 runs 16 residues. J lost 5 bases, V lost 7 bases, and 13 bases had no gene match. DNA of the CDR3: TGTGCCAGTACGGCGACTACAACAGGGGTAAATGAAAAACTGTTTTTT. It is translated as CASTATTTGVNEKLFF.

The rearrangement joins TRBV5-6 to TRBJ2-1; 7 bases align to TRBD1. The V gene's germline CDR1 is SGHDT and CDR2 YYEEEE. This CDR3 contains 18 residues. Trimming took 3 bases from V and 0 from J; bases not matched to a gene: 12. Written as DNA, the CDR3 is TGTGCCAGCAGCTACCGAAAGACGGGACAGAGCTCCTACAATGAGCAGTTCTTC. Translation gives CASSYRKTGQSSYNEQFF.

The chain carries TRBV7-9 and TRBJ2-7; 9 bases fit TRBD2. Trimming removed 2 bases from V and 1 base from J; junction bases left unmatched: 9. The CDR3 extends over 17 amino acids. CDR1 and CDR2 from the germline V gene are SEHNR and FQNEAQ (reference sequence). The CDR3 DNA reads TGTGCCAGCAGCTTATTAACTAGCGGGCGCTCTTCCTACGAGCAGTACTTC. Translation gives CASSLLTSGRSSYEQYF. The variable domain in full, with the rest retrieved from reference TRBV7-9 and TRBJ2-7, is DTGVSQNPRHKITKRGQNVTFRCDPISEHNRLYWYRQTLGQGPEFLTYFQNEAQLEKSRLLSDRFSAERPKGSFSTLEIQRTEQGDSAMYLCASSLLTSGRSSYEQYFGPGTRLTVT.

This clone has a handful of counts. This rearrangement joins TRBV29-1 to TRBJ1-1, with a tentative D call TRBD1 (6 bases). This CDR3 is built from 12 residues. Trimming stripped 4 bases from V and 2 bases from J, with 8 bases between. Germline V CDR1 and CDR2: SQVTM, ANQGSEA. This CDR3 is CSVAQGNTEAFF. CDR3 DNA: TGCAGCGTTGCACAGGGTAACACTGAAGCTTTCTTT.

The sample holds a few counts of this clone. The V gene is TRBV30, the J gene TRBJ1-5, with D hard to call. Germline-derived CDR1 and CDR2 are GTSNPN and SVGIG (reference sequence). The germline V and J ends were trimmed by 0 bases and 5 bases, with 8 bases remaining between them. The CDR3 is 13 amino acids. DNA for the CDR3: TGTGCCTGGAGTGTTAGGAGGGATCAGCCCCAGCATTTT. It codes for CAWSVRRDQPQHF.

The chain combines TRBV19 with TRBJ2-6, with D unresolved. The CDR3 is 16 residues long. Trimming removed 3 bases from V and 2 bases from J, with 11 bases in between. Per germline, CDR1 LNHDA and CDR2 SQIVND (reference sequence). The CDR3 DNA follows: TGTGCCAGTAGTATCAGTGTTACCGCTGGGGCCAACGTCCTGACTTTC. Its protein is CASSISVTAGANVLTF.

The rearrangement links TRBV5-1 to TRBJ2-7; D may be TRBD2 (6 bases). This CDR3 spans 13 amino acids. Germline V CDR1 and CDR2: SGHRS, YFSETQ. The V gene lost 6 bases and the J gene lost 6 bases, with 16 bases spanning the gap. CDR3 sequence reads: CASTPAGRTEQYF. The DNA for the CDR3 is TGCGCCAGCACCCCCGCAGGGAGGACCGAGCAGTACTTC.

This chain connects TRBV2 to TRBJ2-2; 7 nucleotides align to TRBD1. The germline V gene encodes CDR1 SNHLY and CDR2 FYNNEI. V was pared by 8 bases and J by 4 bases, with 13 bases of the junction left unmatched. This CDR3 has 16 amino acids. The chain's CDR3 is CASRPRQGDSTGELFF. CDR3 DNA: TGTGCCAGCCGCCCCAGGCAGGGGGATTCCACCGGGGAGCTGTTTTTT. The entire variable domain, with the rest obtained from reference TRBV2 and TRBJ2-2, is as follows: EPEVTQTPSHQVTQMGQEVILRCVPISNHLYFYWYRQILGQKVEFLVSFYNNEISEKSEIFDDQFSVERPDGSNFTLKIRSTKLEDSAMYFCASRPRQGDSTGELFFGEGSRLTVL.

The rearrangement joins TRBV11-2 to TRBJ2-2, with 9 bases fitting TRBD2. The germline V gene has CDR1 SGHAT and CDR2 FQNNGV. V dropped 3 bases and J dropped 5; count of bases not matched to a gene: 4. This CDR3 has 15 amino acids. The CDR3 reads CASSFGTSRTGELFF. The CDR3 bases are TGTGCCAGCAGCTTCGGGACTAGCCGGACCGGGGAGCTGTTTTTT.

The rearrangement links TRBV2 to TRBJ2-2; TRBD2 might be the D (6 bases). V was clipped by 6 bases and J by 2 bases, with 13 bases between them. The CDR3 contains 15 residues. CDR1 is SNHLY and CDR2 is FYNNEI in the germline V gene. CDR3 protein: CASSVAAINTGELFF. CDR3 bases: TGTGCCAGCAGCGTAGCGGCGATCAACACCGGGGAGCTGTTTTTT.

The rearrangement uses TRBV6-5 and TRBJ2-5; D remains ambiguous. The CDR3 has 10 residues. CDR1 and CDR2 (germline): MNHEY, SVGAGI. CDR3 coding DNA: TGTGCTTCTAAACTCGAGACCCAGTACTTC. Translating it yields CASKLETQYF.

The chain links TRBV5-4 to TRBJ2-1, with 12 bases matching TRBD2. V was clipped by 4 bases and J by 4 bases; unmatched bases: 9. The CDR3 loop spans 17 amino acids. The germline CDR1 and CDR2 sequences are SGHNT and YYREEE (reference sequence). CDR3 in amino acids: CASSLGLTSGGYNEQFF. The CDR3 bases are TGTGCCAGCAGCCTTGGCTTAACTAGCGGGGGGTACAATGAGCAGTTCTTC.

The CDR3 protein is CASSQDWEREGPYTQYF. The CDR3, as DNA: TGCGCCAGCAGCCAAGATTGGGAGCGGGAGGGCCCCTATACGCAGTATTTT. The V call is TRBV4-3, the J call TRBJ2-3; 10 bases fit TRBD2. The V gene end was trimmed by 0 bases and the J gene end by 7 bases; junction bases not matched to a gene: 10. This CDR3 contains 17 residues. Per germline, CDR1 LGHNA and CDR2 YSLEER.

The J gene is TRBJ2-7, the V gene TRBV7-6, with D perhaps matching TRBD1 (6 bases). Germline CDR1 SGHVS, CDR2 FNYEAQ. Trimming took off 5 bases at V and 2 bases at J, with 10 bases between the two ends. The CDR3 has 13 amino acids. The CDR3 region is CASSRTVAYEQYF. CDR3 DNA: TGTGCCAGCAGCCGGACAGTCGCCTACGAGCAGTACTTC. The whole variable domain, remainder taken from reference TRBV7-6 and TRBJ2-7, is GAGVSQSPRYKVTKRGQDVALRCDPISGHVSLYWYRQALGQGPEFLTYFNYEAQQDKSGLPNDRFSAERPEGSISTLTIQRTEQRDSAMYRCASSRTVAYEQYFGPGTRLTVT.

This chain links TRBV13 with TRBJ2-5; 9 positions agree with TRBD2. CDR1 PRHDT and CDR2 FYEKMQ come from the germline V gene (reference sequence). CDR3 size: 18 residues. V gave up 0 bases and J gave up 3 bases; unmatched junction bases: 11. The CDR3 sequence: CASSLGRLAGRAKETQYF. The CDR3 DNA follows: TGTGCCAGCAGCTTAGGCCGGCTAGCGGGGAGAGCAAAAGAGACCCAGTACTTC.

The J gene is TRBJ2-7, the V gene TRBV7-9, with TRBD1 matching over 7 bases. Trimming at V came to 5 bases and at J to 3 bases, leaving 7 bases not matched to a gene. The CDR3 is made up of 14 amino acids. Germline CDR1 and CDR2: SEHNR and FQNEAQ (reference sequence). DNA for the CDR3: TGTGCCAGCAGCCTAGGATGGGACAGCTACGAGCAGTACTTC. Encoded protein: CASSLGWDSYEQYF.

This rearrangement joins TRBV5-4 to TRBJ2-3; weak D call: TRBD2 (6 bases). This CDR3 comprises 15 residues. Trimming cost V 7 bases and J 0 bases, with 15 bases left between them. Germline values: CDR1 SGHNT, CDR2 YYREEE (reference sequence). The CDR3 loop reads CASRPLSGSTDTQYF. The CDR3 DNA reads TGTGCCAGCCGTCCATTAAGCGGGAGCACAGATACGCAGTATTTT. Full variable domain (outside the CDR3, taken from reference TRBV5-4 and TRBJ2-3): ETGVTQSPTHLIKTRGQQVTLRCSSQSGHNTVSWYQQALGQGPQFIFQYYREEENGRGNFPPRFSGLQFPNYSSELNVNALELDDSALYLCASRPLSGSTDTQYFGPGTRLTVL.

CDR3 in DNA: TGTGCCAGCGAGGAGAAGACCCAGTACTTC. Its protein is CASEEKTQYF. The rearrangement uses TRBV7-9 and TRBJ2-5; the D is unclear. The V and J ends lost 8 bases and 6 bases respectively, with 7 bases between them. CDR1 is SEHNR and CDR2 is FQNEAQ in the germline V gene (reference sequence). CDR3 length equals 10 residues.

This clone came up once. The chain recombines TRBV28 with TRBJ1-6; 7 bases line up with TRBD1. The CDR3 consists of 16 residues. V shed 5 bases, J shed 5 bases, and the junction held 9 bases outside the gene matches. Germline loops: CDR1 MDHEN, CDR2 SYDVKM. The CDR3 region has the DNA TGTGCCAGCAGTGACAGGGATGGGGGTCATAATTCACCCCTCCACTTT. Translating gives CASSDRDGGHNSPLHF.

The genes are TRBV27 and TRBJ1-4, with 10 bases lining up with TRBD1. The CDR3 consists of 15 residues. The trim removed 5 bases at V and 4 bases at J, leaving 4 bases unmatched. Germline V gene data show CDR1 as MNHEY and CDR2 as SMNVEV (reference sequence). CDR3 protein: CASSPGQGGNEKLFF. The CDR3 nucleotides are TGTGCCAGCAGTCCCGGACAGGGGGGTAATGAAAAACTGTTTTTT. The entire variable domain, with the rest obtained from reference TRBV27 and TRBJ1-4, is as follows: EAQVTQNPRYLITVTGKKLTVTCSQNMNHEYMSWYRQDPGLGLRQIYYSMNVEVTDKGDVPEGYKVSRKEKRNFPLILESPSPNQTSLYFCASSPGQGGNEKLFFGSGTQLSVL.

The chain employs TRBV4-1 and TRBJ2-1; D remains ambiguous. The germline V and J ends were trimmed by 5 bases and 1 base, with 12 bases remaining between them. CDR3 length: 15 amino acids. Per germline, CDR1 MGHRA and CDR2 YSYEKL. CDR3 DNA: TGCGCCAGCAGCTGGAGCAAGAGTTCCTACAATGAGCAGTTCTTC. It codes for CASSWSKSSYNEQFF.

The chain recombines TRBV4-2 with TRBJ2-7, with a tentative D call TRBD1 (7 bases). The CDR3 contains 19 residues. The germline V gene has CDR1 LGHNA and CDR2 YNFKEQ. The ends were cut back, 2 bases at V and 1 base at J, with 24 bases in the middle. The CDR3 DNA reads TGTGCCAGCAGCCAAACCTTTCGGGGGCCCGGACAGGCATCCTACGAGCAGTACTTC. Encoded protein: CASSQTFRGPGQASYEQYF.

The rearrangement joins TRBV9 to TRBJ2-3, with 11 bases matching TRBD2. Germline CDR1 SGDLS, CDR2 YYNGEE. Germline trimming cut 0 bases from V and 6 bases from J; bases unmatched to any gene: 9. The length of the CDR3 is 17 residues. The CDR3 protein is CASSVGLAGLVSDTQYF. The CDR3, as DNA: TGTGCCAGCAGCGTAGGACTAGCGGGATTGGTTTCGGATACGCAGTATTTT.

V usage is TRBV11-2 and J usage is TRBJ1-3, with D unresolved. The V end lost 8 bases, the J end lost 0 bases, and 14 bases lay between the germline ends. The CDR3 is 15 residues long. Germline CDR1 is SGHAT and CDR2 is FQNNGV. CDR3 in amino acids: CASGSGLGSGNTIYF. The CDR3 nucleotides read TGTGCCAGCGGCTCCGGTCTCGGCTCTGGAAACACCATATATTTT.